This entry lists 26 T cell receptor beta chains sequenced from one sample in a study of response to subunit inactivated influenza vaccine. A single record per CDR3 protein comes from TCRdb applying MiXCR to the RT-PCR reads. This sample carries more than 400,000 distinct CDR3 sequences, about a tenth of them seen once, and the ten largest clones take over 9.5%. The sample was PBMCs from blood, taken about 6 weeks after vaccination. Source of these receptors: a man aged 50 to 59 who received an inactivated influenza vaccine.

This clonotype was picked up many times. V and J are TRBV9 and TRBJ1-1; D call uncertain. Germline values: CDR1 SGDLS, CDR2 YYNGEE. CDR3 length: 15 amino acids. V was shortened by 1 base and J by 3 bases, with 13 bases between the two germline ends. Here the CDR3 reads CASSVSAIMDTEAFF. The CDR3, as DNA: TGTGCCAGCAGCGTATCGGCCATCATGGACACTGAAGCTTTCTTT.

In this sample, this clonotype turned up many times. The J gene is TRBJ2-1, the V gene TRBV6-1; 10 bases line up with TRBD2. Germline trimming cut 6 bases from V and 2 bases from J; bases unmatched to any gene: 10. Germline V CDR1 and CDR2: MNHNS, SASEGT. The CDR3 consists of 17 residues. CDR3 residues: CASSRRTLAGAYNEQFF. The CDR3 DNA follows: TGTGCCAGCAGCCGCCGGACCCTAGCGGGGGCCTACAATGAGCAGTTCTTC.

This clonotype was recorded a few times. V usage is TRBV20-1 and J usage is TRBJ1-1; D gene uncertain. The CDR3 is 13 residues long. Germline V gene lookup returns CDR1 DFQATT and CDR2 SNEGSKA (reference sequence). V lost 3 bases to trimming and J lost 4 bases, with 12 bases between them. The chain's CDR3 is CSARARELTEAFF. The CDR3, as DNA: TGCAGTGCTAGGGCCCGGGAGCTCACTGAAGCTTTCTTT.

The sample holds many counts of this clonotype. The V call is TRBV4-3, the J call TRBJ2-1, with D unresolved. Germline-derived CDR1 and CDR2 are LGHNA and YSLEER. V was cut by 0 bases and J by 2 bases, with 11 bases left in between. The CDR3 length is 16 residues. This chain's CDR3 is CASSQDRTGAYNEQFF. CDR3 nucleotides: TGCGCCAGCAGCCAAGATAGAACGGGTGCCTACAATGAGCAGTTCTTC.

This clonotype was recorded many times. The genes are TRBV5-1 and TRBJ2-7; 8 bases are shared with TRBD1. The CDR3 runs to 14 residues. The germline V gene has CDR1 SGHRS and CDR2 YFSETQ. V lost 6 bases, J lost 2 bases, and 7 bases stayed unmatched. The CDR3 DNA sequence: TGCGCCAGCACCTCCGGGACAGGTGCCTACGAGCAGTACTTC. It encodes CASTSGTGAYEQYF.

As concerns this clonotype: At one end, the junction sequence differs from germline, possibly due to a read error. This chain connects TRBV7-8 to TRBJ2-2; D perhaps matches TRBD2 (6 bases). Per germline, CDR1 SGHVS and CDR2 FQNEAQ. This CDR3 comprises 14 residues. The DNA of the CDR3 is TGTGGCAGCAGCCCTCGACTAGACACCGGGGAGCTGTTTTTT. Translation gives CGSSPRLDTGELFF.

The gene calls are TRBV5-6 and TRBJ1-1; TRBD1 aligns across 8 bases. Germline V gene lookup returns CDR1 SGHDT and CDR2 YYEEEE. The ends lost 7 bases at V and 3 bases at J; junction bases unmatched: 17. This CDR3 contains 17 residues. The CDR3 is CASRPSDRDSSDTEAFF. CDR3 coding DNA: TGTGCCAGCCGCCCGTCGGACAGGGATAGTAGTGACACTGAAGCTTTCTTT.

The rearrangement uses TRBV5-1 and TRBJ2-1; 12 bases are a match to TRBD2. The CDR3 totals 18 residues. V lost 0 bases, J lost 7 bases, and 11 bases stayed unmatched. Germline V CDR1 and CDR2: SGHRS, YFSETQ. CDR3 in DNA: TGCGCCAGCAGCTTGGACGTGCATTCTAGCGGGAGGGGGAATGAGCAGTTCTTC. Encoded protein: CASSLDVHSSGRGNEQFF.

There are many counts of this clonotype. The V call is TRBV7-9, the J call TRBJ2-7; D may be TRBD1 (5 bases). V was pared by 8 bases and J by 5 bases, with 19 bases between. Germline V gene lookup returns CDR1 SEHNR and CDR2 FQNEAQ (reference sequence). CDR3 length: 14 residues. CDR3 residues: CASGTPWGGNEQYF. CDR3 DNA sequence: TGTGCCAGCGGAACACCTTGGGGCGGTAACGAGCAGTACTTC.

This chain joins TRBV10-2 and TRBJ2-1; D possibly corresponds to TRBD1 (6 bases). The length of the CDR3 is 13 residues. V shed 7 bases and J shed 4 bases, with 11 bases lying between them. Germline V gives CDR1 WSHSY, CDR2 SAAADI. The CDR3 loop reads CASNQGIYNEQFF. The DNA for the CDR3 is TGCGCCAGCAATCAGGGGATATACAATGAGCAGTTCTTC.

The CDR3 loop is CASSIGTTYEQYF. The CDR3 bases are TGTGCCAGCAGCATCGGGACAACCTACGAGCAGTACTTC. The genes are TRBV7-6 and TRBJ2-7, with a possible D match to TRBD1 (6 bases). V gave up 5 bases and J gave up 2 bases, with 10 bases separating them. Germline V CDR1 and CDR2: SGHVS, FNYEAQ. This CDR3 has 13 residues.

The chain couples TRBV11-2 to TRBJ2-1; 10 nucleotides align to TRBD2. This CDR3 comprises 16 residues. Germline CDR1 is SGHAT and CDR2 is FQNNGV. J gave up 4 bases and V 2 bases, and 5 bases lay outside the gene matches. CDR3 nucleotides: TGTGCCAGCAGCTTACTACTAGCGGGAAATTACAATGAGCAGTTCTTC. Encoded protein: CASSLLLAGNYNEQFF. Using reference TRBV11-2 and TRBJ2-1 for the parts outside the CDR3, the full variable domain is EAGVAQSPRYKIIEKRQSVAFWCNPISGHATLYWYQQILGQGPKLLIQFQNNGVVDDSQLPKDRFSAERLKGVDSTLKIQPAKLEDSAVYLCASSLLLAGNYNEQFFGPGTRLTVL.

In its sample, this clonotype was seen a few times. This chain uses TRBV9 with TRBJ2-5, with D possibly being TRBD2 (5 bases). Germline V gene sequence: CDR1 SGDLS, CDR2 YYNGEE. The CDR3 is 15 amino acids. The V end was cut by 2 bases, the J end by 0 bases, with 11 bases between. The CDR3 DNA follows: TGTGCCAGCAGCGTGCAACCGGGATACCAAGAGACCCAGTACTTC. The encoded protein is CASSVQPGYQETQYF.

The rearrangement joins TRBV28 to TRBJ2-3; unclear D gene. The CDR3 consists of 15 residues. Germline CDR1 is MDHEN and CDR2 is SYDVKM. V was trimmed by 1 base and J by 0 bases, leaving 8 bases between them. CDR3 residues: CASSLSLTSTDTQYF. In DNA, the CDR3 is TGTGCCAGCAGTTTATCTTTGACTAGCACAGATACGCAGTATTTT.

This clonotype was observed a few times. V gene TRBV20-1 combines with J gene TRBJ1-1, with D possibly matching TRBD1 (6 bases). Germline loops: CDR1 DFQATT, CDR2 SNEGSKA (reference sequence). The CDR3 has 15 amino acids. V gave up 0 bases and J gave up 3 bases, with 14 bases separating them. The CDR3 DNA reads TGCAGTGCTAGAGACCTCAGAAAGGGGGACACTGAAGCTTTCTTT. Protein sequence: CSARDLRKGDTEAFF.

The genes are TRBV12-3 or TRBV12-4 and TRBJ1-1; the match to TRBD1 covers 7 bases. The length of the CDR3 is 15 residues. Losses at the gene ends were 3 bases for V and 5 bases for J; bases not matched to a gene: 9. The CDR3 protein is CASSFPRTGGTEAFF. In DNA form, the CDR3 reads TGTGCCAGCAGTTTCCCAAGGACAGGTGGAACTGAAGCTTTCTTT.

This sequence joins TRBV18 and TRBJ1-1; tentative D call: TRBD1 (6 bases). Germline CDR1 and CDR2: KGHSH and LQKENI. This CDR3 has 17 residues. The V gene lost 1 base and the J gene lost 0 bases, with 15 bases spanning the gap. CDR3 sequence reads: CASSPRGPRGVNTEAFF. The CDR3 bases are TGTGCCAGCTCACCACGGGGGCCCCGTGGGGTGAACACTGAAGCTTTCTTT.

The genes are TRBV20-1 and TRBJ2-5, with 7 bases fitting TRBD2. Germline CDR1 reads DFQATT; CDR2 reads SNEGSKA (reference sequence). The CDR3 covers 15 residues. V trimming: 2 bases; J trimming: 2 bases; junction bases outside the gene matches: 8. The CDR3, as DNA: TGCAGTGCTAGAACTAGCGCCGAAGTACAAGAGACCCAGTACTTC. As protein: CSARTSAEVQETQYF.

There are a few counts of this clonotype. This sequence joins TRBV7-9 and TRBJ2-1, with 10 bases that match TRBD1. The CDR3 spans 15 residues. The J segment lost 8 bases and the V segment lost 3 bases, leaving 7 bases of the junction unmatched. Per germline, CDR1 SEHNR and CDR2 FQNEAQ (reference sequence). As DNA, the CDR3 is TGTGCCAGCAGCTTCTGGACAGGGGGTACGGATGAGCAGTTCTTC. Amino acid sequence: CASSFWTGGTDEQFF.

The CDR3 DNA is TGTGCCAGCAGCGTAGGCGGGACAGGGGATTCACCCCTCCACTTT. It translates to CASSVGGTGDSPLHF. The J gene is TRBJ1-6, the V gene TRBV9; TRBD1 agrees at 10 bases. The germline gives CDR1 SGDLS, CDR2 YYNGEE. The V gene end was trimmed by 0 bases and the J gene end by 8 bases; junction bases not matched to a gene: 2. The length of the CDR3 is 15 residues. Full variable domain (missing parts from reference TRBV9 and TRBJ1-6): DSGVTQTPKHLITATGQRVTLRCSPRSGDLSVYWYQQSLDQGLQFLIQYYNGEERAKGNILERFSAQQFPDLHSELNLSSLELGDSALYFCASSVGGTGDSPLHFGNGTRLTVT.

This clonotype came up a few times. The chain employs TRBV7-2 and TRBJ2-3, with D perhaps TRBD2 (5 bases). The CDR3 runs 13 residues. The V end lost 4 bases, the J end lost 8 bases, and 13 bases lay between the germline ends. Per germline, CDR1 SGHTA and CDR2 FQGNSA. The CDR3 sequence is CASSSPARGTQYF. The CDR3 DNA follows: TGTGCCAGCAGCTCCCCGGCCCGGGGTACGCAGTATTTT.

The CDR3 sequence is CASSLSTETQYF. Here the CDR3 DNA reads TGTGCCAGCAGCTTATCCACAGAGACCCAGTACTTC. The chain couples TRBV7-6 to TRBJ2-5; D call uncertain. Looked up from germline, CDR1 is SGHVS and CDR2 is FNYEAQ. The CDR3 spans 12 residues. Trimming pared 2 bases from V and 4 bases from J, leaving 5 bases between.

This clonotype showed up just a few times. The V gene is TRBV7-2, the J gene TRBJ2-1; TRBD1 or TRBD2 may be the D gene (5 bases each). V was shortened by 1 base and J by 10 bases, with 17 bases between the two germline ends. Germline V gives CDR1 SGHTA, CDR2 FQGNSA. This CDR3 comprises 15 residues. Here the CDR3 reads CASSLDRDPSWEQFF. CDR3 DNA: TGTGCCAGCAGCTTAGACCGGGACCCGTCTTGGGAGCAGTTCTTC.

CDR3 DNA sequence: TGTGCCAGCAGTTTCGGGAACTGGGGGGGGGCCACCGGGGAGCTGTTTTTT. It specifies CASSFGNWGGATGELFF. V is TRBV12-3 or TRBV12-4 and J is TRBJ2-2; D is possibly TRBD2 (7 bases). The CDR3 totals 17 residues. Trimming cost V 3 bases and J 4 bases, with 18 bases left between them.

This clonotype showed up just a few times. The chain is built from TRBV28 and TRBJ1-1; D possibly corresponds to TRBD1 (5 bases). Germline assignment: CDR1 MDHEN and CDR2 SYDVKM. The CDR3 runs 12 residues. The V gene lost 3 bases and the J gene lost 10 bases, with 12 bases spanning the gap. The CDR3 region has the DNA TGTGCCAGCAGTTTCCTAGCGGGGGGAGCTTTCTTT. Translation gives CASSFLAGGAFF.

In its sample, this clonotype was seen many times. V usage is TRBV24-1 and J usage is TRBJ2-6; D call uncertain. Germline-derived CDR1 and CDR2 are KGHDR and SFDVKD. The CDR3 totals 15 residues. Trimming pared 9 bases from V and 0 bases from J, leaving 11 bases between. CDR3 sequence reads: CATGELSSGANVLTF. The CDR3, as DNA: TGTGCCACCGGCGAACTGAGCTCTGGGGCCAACGTCCTGACTTTC.